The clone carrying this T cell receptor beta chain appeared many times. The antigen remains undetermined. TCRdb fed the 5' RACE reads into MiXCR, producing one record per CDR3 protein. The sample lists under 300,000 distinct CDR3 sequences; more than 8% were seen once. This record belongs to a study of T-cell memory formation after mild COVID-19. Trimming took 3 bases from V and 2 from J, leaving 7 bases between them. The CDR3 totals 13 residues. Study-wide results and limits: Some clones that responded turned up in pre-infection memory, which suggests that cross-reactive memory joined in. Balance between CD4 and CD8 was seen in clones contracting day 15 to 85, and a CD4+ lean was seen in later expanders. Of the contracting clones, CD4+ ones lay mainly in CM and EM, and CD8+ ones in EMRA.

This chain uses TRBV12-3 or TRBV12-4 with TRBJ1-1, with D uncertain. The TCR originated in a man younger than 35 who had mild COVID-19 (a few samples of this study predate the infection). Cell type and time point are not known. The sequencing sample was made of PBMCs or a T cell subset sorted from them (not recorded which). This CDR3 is CASSFGLNTEAFF. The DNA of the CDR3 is TGTGCCAGCAGTTTCGGCCTAAACACTGAAGCTTTCTTT.